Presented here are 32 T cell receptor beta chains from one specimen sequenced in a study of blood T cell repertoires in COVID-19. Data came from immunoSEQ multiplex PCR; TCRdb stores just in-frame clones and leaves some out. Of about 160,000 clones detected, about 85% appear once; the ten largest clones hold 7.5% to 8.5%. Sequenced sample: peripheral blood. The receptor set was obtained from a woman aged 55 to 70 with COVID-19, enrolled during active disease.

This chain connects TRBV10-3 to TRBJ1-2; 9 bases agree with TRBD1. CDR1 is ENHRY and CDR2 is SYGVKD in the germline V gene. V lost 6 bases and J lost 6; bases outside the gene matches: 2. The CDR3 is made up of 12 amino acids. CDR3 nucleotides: TGTGCCATCAGCCGGACAGGGGATGGCTACACCTTC. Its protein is CAISRTGDGYTF.

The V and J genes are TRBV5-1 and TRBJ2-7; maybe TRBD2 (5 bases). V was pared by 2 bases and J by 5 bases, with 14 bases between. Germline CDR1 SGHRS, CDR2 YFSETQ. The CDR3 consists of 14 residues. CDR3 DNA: TGCGCCAGCAGCTTTTCGGGATCGAACGACGAGCAGTACTTC. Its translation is CASSFSGSNDEQYF.

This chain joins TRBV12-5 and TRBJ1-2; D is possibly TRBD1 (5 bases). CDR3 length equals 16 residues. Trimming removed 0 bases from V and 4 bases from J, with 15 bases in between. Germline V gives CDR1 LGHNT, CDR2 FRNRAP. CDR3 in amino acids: CASGLVNRQGAYGYTF. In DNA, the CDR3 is TGTGCTAGTGGTTTGGTAAACAGGCAGGGCGCCTATGGCTACACCTTC.

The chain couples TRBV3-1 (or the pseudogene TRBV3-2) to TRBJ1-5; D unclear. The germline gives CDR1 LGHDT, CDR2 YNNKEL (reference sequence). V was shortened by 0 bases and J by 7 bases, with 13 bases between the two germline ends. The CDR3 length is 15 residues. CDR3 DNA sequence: TGTGCCAGCAGCCAAGATCCCACAGCCAGGCAGCCCCAGCATTTT. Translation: CASSQDPTARQPQHF.

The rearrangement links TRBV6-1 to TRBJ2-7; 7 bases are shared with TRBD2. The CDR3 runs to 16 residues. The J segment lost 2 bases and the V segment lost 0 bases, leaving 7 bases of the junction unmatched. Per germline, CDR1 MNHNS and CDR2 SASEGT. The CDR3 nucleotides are TGTGCCAGCAGTGAAGCCAGTGGGGGGGGACCCTACGAGCAGTACTTC. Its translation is CASSEASGGGPYEQYF.

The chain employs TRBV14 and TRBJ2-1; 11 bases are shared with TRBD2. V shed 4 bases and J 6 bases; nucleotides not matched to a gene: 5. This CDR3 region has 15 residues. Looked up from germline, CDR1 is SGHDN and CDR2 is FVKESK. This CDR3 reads CASSRRLAGINEQFF. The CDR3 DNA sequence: TGTGCCAGCAGCCGACGACTAGCGGGAATCAATGAGCAGTTCTTC. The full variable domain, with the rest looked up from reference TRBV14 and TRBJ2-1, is EAGVTQFPSHSVIEKGQTVTLRCDPISGHDNLYWYRRVMGKEIKFLLHFVKESKQDESGMPNNRFLAERTGGTYSTLKVQPAELEDSGVYFCASSRRLAGINEQFFGPGTRLTVL.

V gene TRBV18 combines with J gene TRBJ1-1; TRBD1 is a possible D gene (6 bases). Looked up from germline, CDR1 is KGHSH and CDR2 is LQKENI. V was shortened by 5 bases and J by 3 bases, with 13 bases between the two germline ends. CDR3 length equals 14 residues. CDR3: CASSEVTGYTEAFF. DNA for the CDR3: TGTGCCAGCTCAGAGGTAACAGGGTACACTGAAGCTTTCTTT.

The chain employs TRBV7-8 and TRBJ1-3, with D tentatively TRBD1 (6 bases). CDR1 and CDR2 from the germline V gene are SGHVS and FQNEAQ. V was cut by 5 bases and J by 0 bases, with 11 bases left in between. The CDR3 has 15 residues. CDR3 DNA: TGTGCCAGCAGCCGGACAGACGGCTCTGGAAACACCATATATTTT. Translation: CASSRTDGSGNTIYF. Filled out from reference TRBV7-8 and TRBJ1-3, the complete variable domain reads GAGVSQSPRYKVAKRGQDVALRCDPISGHVSLFWYQQALGQGPEFLTYFQNEAQLDKSGLPSDRFFAERPEGSVSTLKIQRTQQEDSAVYLCASSRTDGSGNTIYFGEGSWLTVV.

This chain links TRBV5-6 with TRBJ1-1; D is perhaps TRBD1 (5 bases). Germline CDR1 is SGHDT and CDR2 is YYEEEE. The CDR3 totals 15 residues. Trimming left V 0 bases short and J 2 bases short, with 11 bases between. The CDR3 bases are TGTGCCAGCAGCTTGGTTGGGGCAGTTAACACTGAAGCTTTCTTT. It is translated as CASSLVGAVNTEAFF.

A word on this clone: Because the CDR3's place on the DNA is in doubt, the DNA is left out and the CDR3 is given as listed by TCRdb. CDR3 amino acids: CASSLTFGTGYNEQFF. The chain is built from TRBV5-1 and TRBJ2-1; TRBD1, the D gene given by the table, was not confirmed from the DNA. CDR1 is SGHRS, CDR2 YFSETQ, per germline. Termini included, the CDR3 measures 16 amino acids.

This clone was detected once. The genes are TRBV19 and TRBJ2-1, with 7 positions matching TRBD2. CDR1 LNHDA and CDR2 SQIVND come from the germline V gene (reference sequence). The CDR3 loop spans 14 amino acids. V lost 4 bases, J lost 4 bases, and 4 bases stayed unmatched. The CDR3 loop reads CASSTAGSYNEQFF. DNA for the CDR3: TGTGCCAGTAGTACAGCGGGGAGTTACAATGAGCAGTTCTTC.

The CDR3 reads CASSLKLGTEAFF. The CDR3 DNA is TGTGCCAGCAGTTTAAAACTCGGCACTGAAGCTTTCTTT. The chain uses TRBV12-3 or TRBV12-4 and TRBJ1-1; D gene unclear. The V and J ends lost 2 bases and 4 bases respectively, with 8 bases between them. This CDR3 is built from 13 residues.

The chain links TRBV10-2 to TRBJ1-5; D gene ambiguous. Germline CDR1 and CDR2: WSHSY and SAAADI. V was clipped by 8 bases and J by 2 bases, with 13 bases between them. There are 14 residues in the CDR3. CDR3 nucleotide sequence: TGCGCCAGCGGAGGAGTAGAGGGCAATCAGCCCCAGCATTTT. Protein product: CASGGVEGNQPQHF.

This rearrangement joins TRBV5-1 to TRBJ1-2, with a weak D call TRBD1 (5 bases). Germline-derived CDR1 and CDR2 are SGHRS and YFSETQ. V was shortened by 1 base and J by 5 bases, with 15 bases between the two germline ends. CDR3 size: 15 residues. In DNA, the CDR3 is TGCGCCAGCAGCTTGTTTCAGGGAAATAATTATGGCTACACCTTC. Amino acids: CASSLFQGNNYGYTF.

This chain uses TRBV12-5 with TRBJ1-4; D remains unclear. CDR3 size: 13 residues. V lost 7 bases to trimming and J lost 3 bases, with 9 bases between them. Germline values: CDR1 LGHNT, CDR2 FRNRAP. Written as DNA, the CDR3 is TGTGCTAGTGCCTTGAGGGCTAATGAAAAACTGTTTTTT. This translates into CASALRANEKLFF.

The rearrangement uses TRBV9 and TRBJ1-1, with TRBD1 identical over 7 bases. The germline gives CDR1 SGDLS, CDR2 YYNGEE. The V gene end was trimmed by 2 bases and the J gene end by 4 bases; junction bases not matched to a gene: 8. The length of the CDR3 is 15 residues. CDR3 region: CASSVLTGRSTEAFF. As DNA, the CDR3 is TGTGCCAGCAGCGTTCTGACAGGGCGAAGCACTGAAGCTTTCTTT.

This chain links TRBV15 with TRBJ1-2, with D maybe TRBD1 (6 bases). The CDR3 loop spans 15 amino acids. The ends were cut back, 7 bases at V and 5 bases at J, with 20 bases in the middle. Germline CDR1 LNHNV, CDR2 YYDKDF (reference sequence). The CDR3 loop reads CATTVGGSTLYGYTF. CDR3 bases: TGTGCCACCACAGTAGGGGGATCGACCCTTTATGGCTACACCTTC.

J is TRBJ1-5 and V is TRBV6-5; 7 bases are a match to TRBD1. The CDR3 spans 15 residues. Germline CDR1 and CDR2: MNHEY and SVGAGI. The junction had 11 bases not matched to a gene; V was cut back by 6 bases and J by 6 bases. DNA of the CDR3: TGTGCCAGCAGGAAAACCGACAGGGCAGCTCAGCCCCAGCATTTT. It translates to CASRKTDRAAQPQHF.

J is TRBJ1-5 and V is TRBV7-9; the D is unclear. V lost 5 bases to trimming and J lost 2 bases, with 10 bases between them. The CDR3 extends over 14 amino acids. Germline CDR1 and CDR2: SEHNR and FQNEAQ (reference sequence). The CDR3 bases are TGTGCCAGCAGCCTTGACACTGGCAATCAGCCCCAGCATTTT. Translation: CASSLDTGNQPQHF.

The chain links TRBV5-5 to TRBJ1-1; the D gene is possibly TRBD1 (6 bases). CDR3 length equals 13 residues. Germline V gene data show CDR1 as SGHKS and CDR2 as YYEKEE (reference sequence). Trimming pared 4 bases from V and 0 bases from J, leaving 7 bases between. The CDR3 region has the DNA TGTGCCAGCAGCCGGACAGTGAACACTGAAGCTTTCTTT. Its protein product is CASSRTVNTEAFF. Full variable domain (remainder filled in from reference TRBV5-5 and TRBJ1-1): DAGVTQSPTHLIKTRGQQVTLRCSPISGHKSVSWYQQVLGQGPQFIFQYYEKEERGRGNFPDRFSARQFPNYSSELNVNALLLGDSALYLCASSRTVNTEAFFGQGTRLTVV.

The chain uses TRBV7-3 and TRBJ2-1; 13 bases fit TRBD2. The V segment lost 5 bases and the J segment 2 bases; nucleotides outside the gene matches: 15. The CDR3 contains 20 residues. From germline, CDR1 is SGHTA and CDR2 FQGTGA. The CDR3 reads CASSPFPGLAGDPTYNEQFF. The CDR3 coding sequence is TGTGCCAGCAGCCCGTTCCCCGGACTAGCGGGGGACCCCACCTACAATGAGCAGTTCTTC.

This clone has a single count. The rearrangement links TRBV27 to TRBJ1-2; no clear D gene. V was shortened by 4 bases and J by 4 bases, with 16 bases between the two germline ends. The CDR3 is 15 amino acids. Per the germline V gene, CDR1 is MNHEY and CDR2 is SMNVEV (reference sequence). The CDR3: CASSSTGSPLYGYTF. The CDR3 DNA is TGTGCCAGCAGTTCAACGGGGTCCCCCCTCTATGGCTACACCTTC.

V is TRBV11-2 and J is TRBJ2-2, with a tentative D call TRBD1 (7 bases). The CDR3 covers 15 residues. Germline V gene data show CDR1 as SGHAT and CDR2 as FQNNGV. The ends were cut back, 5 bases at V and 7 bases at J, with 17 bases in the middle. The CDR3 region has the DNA TGTGCCAGCAGCCGGAGACAGGGAGGAGGCGGGGAGCTGTTTTTT. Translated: CASSRRQGGGGELFF.

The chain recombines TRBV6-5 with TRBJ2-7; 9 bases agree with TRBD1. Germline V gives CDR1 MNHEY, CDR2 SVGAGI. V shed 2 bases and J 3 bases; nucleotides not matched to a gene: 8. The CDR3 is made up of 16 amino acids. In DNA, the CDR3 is TGTGCCAGCAGTTACCCGGGACAGGGCGGTAGCTACGAGCAGTACTTC. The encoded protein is CASSYPGQGGSYEQYF.

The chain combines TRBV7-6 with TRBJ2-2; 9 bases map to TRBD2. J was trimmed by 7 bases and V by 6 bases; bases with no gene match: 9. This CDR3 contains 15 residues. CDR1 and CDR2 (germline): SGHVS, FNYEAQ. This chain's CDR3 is CASSTLAGMGGELFF. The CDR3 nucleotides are TGTGCCAGCAGTACTCTAGCGGGAATGGGCGGGGAGCTGTTTTTT.

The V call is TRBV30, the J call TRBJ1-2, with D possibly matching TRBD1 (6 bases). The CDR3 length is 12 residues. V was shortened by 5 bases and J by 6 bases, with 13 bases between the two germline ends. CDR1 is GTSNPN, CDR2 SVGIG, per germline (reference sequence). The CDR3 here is CAWGHRVDGYTF. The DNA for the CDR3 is TGTGCCTGGGGGCACAGGGTTGATGGCTACACCTTC.

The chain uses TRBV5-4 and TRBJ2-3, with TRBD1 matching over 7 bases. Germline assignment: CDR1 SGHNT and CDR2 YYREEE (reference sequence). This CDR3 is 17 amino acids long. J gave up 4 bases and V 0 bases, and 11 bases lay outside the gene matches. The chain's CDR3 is CASSLAGNRGFADTQYF. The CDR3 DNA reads TGTGCCAGCAGCTTGGCCGGGAACAGGGGATTTGCAGATACGCAGTATTTT.

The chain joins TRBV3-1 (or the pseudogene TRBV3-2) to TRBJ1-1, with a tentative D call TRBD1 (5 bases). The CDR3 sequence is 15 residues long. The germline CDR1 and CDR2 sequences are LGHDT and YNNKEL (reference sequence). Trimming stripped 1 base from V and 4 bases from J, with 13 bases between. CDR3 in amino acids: CASSQAVGQGTEAFF. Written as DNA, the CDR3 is TGTGCCAGCAGCCAAGCCGTGGGGCAGGGCACTGAAGCTTTCTTT.

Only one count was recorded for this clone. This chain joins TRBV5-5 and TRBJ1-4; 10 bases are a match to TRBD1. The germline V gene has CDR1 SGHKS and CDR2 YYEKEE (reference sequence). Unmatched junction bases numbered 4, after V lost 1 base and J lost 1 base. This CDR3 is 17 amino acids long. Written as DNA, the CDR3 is TGTGCCAGCAGCTTGCGGGACAGGGGTCGAACTAATGAAAAACTGTTTTTT. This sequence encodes CASSLRDRGRTNEKLFF.

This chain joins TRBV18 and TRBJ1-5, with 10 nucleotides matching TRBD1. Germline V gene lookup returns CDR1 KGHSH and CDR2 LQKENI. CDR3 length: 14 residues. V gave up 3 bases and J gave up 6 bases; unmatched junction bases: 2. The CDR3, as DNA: TGTGCCAGCTCACCGACAGGGGGCCTTCAGCCCCAGCATTTT. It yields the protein CASSPTGGLQPQHF.

CDR3 sequence: CASNSNRQALYSNQPQHF. The CDR3 DNA is TGTGCCAGCAACTCCAATCGGCAGGCCCTCTATAGCAATCAGCCCCAGCATTTT. The gene calls are TRBV16 and TRBJ1-5; no definite D call. The germline V gene has CDR1 KGHSY and CDR2 FQNENV. The CDR3 spans 18 residues. Trimming cost V 7 bases and J 0 bases, with 22 bases left between them.

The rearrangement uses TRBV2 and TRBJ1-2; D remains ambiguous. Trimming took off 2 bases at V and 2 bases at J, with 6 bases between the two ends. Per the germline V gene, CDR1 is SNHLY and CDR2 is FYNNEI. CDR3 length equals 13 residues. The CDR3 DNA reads TGTGCCAGCAGTGAAAGGAGAAACTATGGCTACACCTTC. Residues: CASSERRNYGYTF. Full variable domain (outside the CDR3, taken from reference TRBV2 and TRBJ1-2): EPEVTQTPSHQVTQMGQEVILRCVPISNHLYFYWYRQILGQKVEFLVSFYNNEISEKSEIFDDQFSVERPDGSNFTLKIRSTKLEDSAMYFCASSERRNYGYTFGSGTRLTVV.